Sequencing of this T cell receptor (beta chain) was carried out in a study of T cells in Graves' hyperthyroidism and ophthalmopathy. Remarks on this clonotype: Its antigen remains unidentified.

What was amplified from RNA transcripts were TCR beta CDR3 regions. Using the HTBI primer set, a first-round RT-PCR was run on the TCR CDR3. From the multiplex PCR reads, TCRdb called clonotypes with MiXCR, one entry per CDR3 protein. The repertoire holds around 500,000 distinct CDR3 sequences, with 16% as singletons. General study findings and limits: By a 13 V-J model, ophthalmopathy was set apart from stable hyperthyroidism.

After removal of 5 bases from V and 0 bases from J, the junction contained 6 bases not matched to a gene. This CDR3 is 16 amino acids long. Germline CDR1 and CDR2: SNHLY and FYNNEI. The sequencing sample was made of blood. This chain links TRBV2 with TRBJ1-5; 8 bases line up with TRBD1. The source is a woman in her 30s with Graves' ophthalmopathy. In nucleotides, the CDR3 is TGTGCCAGCAGTAAAAATACAGGGGGTAGCAATCAGCCCCAGCATTTT. Its translation is CASSKNTGGSNQPQHF.